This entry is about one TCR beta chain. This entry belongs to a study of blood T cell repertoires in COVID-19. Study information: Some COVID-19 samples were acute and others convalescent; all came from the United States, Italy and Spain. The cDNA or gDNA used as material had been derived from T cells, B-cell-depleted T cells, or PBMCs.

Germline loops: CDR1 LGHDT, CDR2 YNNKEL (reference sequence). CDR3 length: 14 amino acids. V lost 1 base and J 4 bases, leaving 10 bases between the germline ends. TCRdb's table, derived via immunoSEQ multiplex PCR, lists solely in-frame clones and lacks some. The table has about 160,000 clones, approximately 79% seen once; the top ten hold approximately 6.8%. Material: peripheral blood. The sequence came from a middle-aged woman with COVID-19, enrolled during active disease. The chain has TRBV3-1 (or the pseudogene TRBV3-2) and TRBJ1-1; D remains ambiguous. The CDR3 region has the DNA TGTGCCAGCAGCCAAGGATTTTCGGGCACTGAAGCTTTCTTT. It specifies CASSQGFSGTEAFF.